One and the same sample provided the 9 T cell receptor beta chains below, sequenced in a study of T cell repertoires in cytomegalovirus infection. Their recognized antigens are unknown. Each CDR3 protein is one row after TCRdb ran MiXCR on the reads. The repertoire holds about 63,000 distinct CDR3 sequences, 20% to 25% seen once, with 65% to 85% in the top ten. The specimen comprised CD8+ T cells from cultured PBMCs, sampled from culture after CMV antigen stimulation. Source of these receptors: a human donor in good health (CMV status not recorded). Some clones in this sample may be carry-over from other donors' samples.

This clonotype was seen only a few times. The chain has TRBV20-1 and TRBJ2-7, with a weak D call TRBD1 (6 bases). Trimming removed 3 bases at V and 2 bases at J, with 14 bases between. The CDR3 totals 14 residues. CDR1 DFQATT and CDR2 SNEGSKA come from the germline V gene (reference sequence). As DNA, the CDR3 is TGCAGTGCTAGGGAACCGGACAGCACCTACGAGCAGTACTTC. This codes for CSAREPDSTYEQYF.

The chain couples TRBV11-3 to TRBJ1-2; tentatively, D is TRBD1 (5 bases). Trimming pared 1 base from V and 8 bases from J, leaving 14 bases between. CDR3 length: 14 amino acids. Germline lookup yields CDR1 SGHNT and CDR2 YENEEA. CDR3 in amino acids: CASSLGGRGGGYTF. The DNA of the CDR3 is TGTGCCAGCAGCTTAGGGGGACGTGGAGGAGGCTACACCTTC.

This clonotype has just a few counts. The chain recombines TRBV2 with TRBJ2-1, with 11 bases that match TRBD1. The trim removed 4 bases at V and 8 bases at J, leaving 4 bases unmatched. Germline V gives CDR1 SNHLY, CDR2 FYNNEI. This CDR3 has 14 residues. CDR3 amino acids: CASSARDRGYEQFF. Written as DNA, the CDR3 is TGTGCCAGCAGTGCCCGGGACAGGGGGTATGAGCAGTTCTTC.

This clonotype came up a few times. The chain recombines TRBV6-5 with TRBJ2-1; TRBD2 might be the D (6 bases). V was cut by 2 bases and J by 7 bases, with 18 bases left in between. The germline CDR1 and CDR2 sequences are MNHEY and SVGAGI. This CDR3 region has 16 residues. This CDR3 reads CASSYGLAGKGNEQFF. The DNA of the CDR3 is TGTGCCAGCAGTTACGGTCTCGCGGGGAAGGGGAATGAGCAGTTCTTC.

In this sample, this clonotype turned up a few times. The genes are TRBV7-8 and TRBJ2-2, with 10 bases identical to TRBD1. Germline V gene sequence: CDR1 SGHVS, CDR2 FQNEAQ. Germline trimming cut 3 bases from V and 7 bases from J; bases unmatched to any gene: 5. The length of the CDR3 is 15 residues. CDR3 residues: CASSFGTGASGELFF. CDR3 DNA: TGTGCCAGCAGCTTCGGGACAGGGGCCAGCGGGGAGCTGTTTTTT.

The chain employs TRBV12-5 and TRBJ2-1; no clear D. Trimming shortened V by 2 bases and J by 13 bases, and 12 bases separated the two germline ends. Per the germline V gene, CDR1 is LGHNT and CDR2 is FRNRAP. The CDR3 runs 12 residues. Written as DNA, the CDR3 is TGTGCTAGTGGTTTGCAACCAATCAACCAGTTCTTC. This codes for CASGLQPINQFF.

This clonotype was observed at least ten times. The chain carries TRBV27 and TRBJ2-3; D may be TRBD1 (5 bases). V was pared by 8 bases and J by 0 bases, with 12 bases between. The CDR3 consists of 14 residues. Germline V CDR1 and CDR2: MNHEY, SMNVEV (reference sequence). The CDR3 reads CASQTDLSTDTQYF. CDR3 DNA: TGTGCCAGCCAGACAGATCTTAGCACAGATACGCAGTATTTT.

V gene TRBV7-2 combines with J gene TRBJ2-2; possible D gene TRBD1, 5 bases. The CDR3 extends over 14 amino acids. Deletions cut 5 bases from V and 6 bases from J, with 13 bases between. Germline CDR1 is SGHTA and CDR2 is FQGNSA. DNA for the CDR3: TGTGCCAGCAGCCCCACTTGGACATCCGGGGAGCTGTTTTTT. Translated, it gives CASSPTWTSGELFF.

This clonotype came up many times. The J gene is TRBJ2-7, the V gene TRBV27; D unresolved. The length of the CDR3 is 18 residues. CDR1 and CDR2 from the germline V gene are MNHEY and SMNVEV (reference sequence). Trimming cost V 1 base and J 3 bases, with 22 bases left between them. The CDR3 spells CASSLLFGQAEPGYEQYF. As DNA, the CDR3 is TGTGCCAGCAGTTTATTGTTCGGTCAAGCAGAGCCCGGCTACGAGCAGTACTTC.